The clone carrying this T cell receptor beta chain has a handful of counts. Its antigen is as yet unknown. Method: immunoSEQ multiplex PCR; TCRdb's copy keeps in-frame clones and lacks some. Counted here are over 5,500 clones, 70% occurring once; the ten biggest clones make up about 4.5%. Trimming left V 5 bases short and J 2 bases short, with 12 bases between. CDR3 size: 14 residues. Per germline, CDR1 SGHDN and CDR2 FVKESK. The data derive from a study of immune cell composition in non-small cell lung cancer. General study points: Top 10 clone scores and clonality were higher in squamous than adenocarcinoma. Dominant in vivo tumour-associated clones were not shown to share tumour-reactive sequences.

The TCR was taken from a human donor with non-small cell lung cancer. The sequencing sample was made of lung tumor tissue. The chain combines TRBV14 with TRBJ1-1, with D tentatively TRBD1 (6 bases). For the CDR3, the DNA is TGTGCCAGCAGCGGCGTACAGGGAAACACTGAAGCTTTCTTT. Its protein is CASSGVQGNTEAFF.